This T cell receptor (beta chain) was documented in a study of beta chain features in type 1 diabetes. Germline V CDR1 and CDR2: SGDLS, YYNGEE. CDR3 length equals 15 residues. V gave up 2 bases and J gave up 4 bases; unmatched junction bases: 1. TCRB transcripts that were expressed got sequenced, as all of the isolated RNA had been reverse transcribed. The data were produced by immunoSEQ multiplex PCR, yet TCRdb's version contains in-frame clones alone and is incomplete. This sample has approximately 250,000 clones; about a sixth occur once, and the top ten carry about 0.092%. Turning to this clone: Antigen specificity is unknown. The sample has other DNA sequences that encode this CDR3 too.

The study, taken as a whole, reports: Type 1 diabetes patients had moderately but significantly shorter TCRB CDR3s in all four CD4+ subsets.

The receptor was isolated from a man aged 30-40 years with type 1 diabetes. The sample taken for sequencing was naive CD4+ T cells from blood. The chain has TRBV9 and TRBJ2-1, with 12 nucleotides matching TRBD2. CDR3 loop: CASSVTSGSYNEQFF. Here the CDR3 DNA reads TGTGCCAGCAGCGTGACTAGCGGGAGTTACAATGAGCAGTTCTTC.